Following are 20 T cell receptor beta chains from one sample sequenced in a study of T cell repertoires in cytomegalovirus infection. Their antigens are not known. TCRdb independently ran MiXCR on the reads; one entry per CDR3 protein. The sample includes approximately 110,000 distinct CDR3 sequences, around a tenth of them seen just once. Sequencing was done on a sample of PBMCs, sequenced either directly or after in vitro stimulation (not recorded which). The receptors come from a human donor in good health (CMV status not recorded). Some clones in this sample may be carry-over from other donors' samples.

V and J are TRBV6-2 or TRBV6-3 and TRBJ2-7; 9 bases fit TRBD1. The CDR3 extends over 16 amino acids. CDR1 is MNHEY, CDR2 SVGEGT, per germline. V gave up 0 bases and J gave up 6 bases; unmatched junction bases: 9. The CDR3 here is CASSYSSGTGIREQYF. The CDR3, as DNA: TGTGCCAGCAGTTACTCCTCCGGGACAGGGATTCGCGAGCAGTACTTC.

This clonotype has just a few counts. This chain links TRBV30 with TRBJ2-3; D is ambiguous. This CDR3 is built from 14 residues. Trimming shortened V by 5 bases and J by 5 bases, and 17 bases separated the two germline ends. In germline, CDR1 is GTSNPN, CDR2 SVGIG (reference sequence). The CDR3 nucleotides read TGTGCCTGGGTGGCTAGTGGAAGTAAAGATACGCAGTATTTT. Protein: CAWVASGSKDTQYF.

This chain links TRBV19 with TRBJ2-2; 7 bases agree with TRBD1. This CDR3 contains 15 residues. V was clipped by 9 bases and J by 4 bases; unmatched bases: 11. Germline CDR1 LNHDA, CDR2 SQIVND (reference sequence). Here the CDR3 reads CASRTGATGTGELFF. For the CDR3, the DNA is TGTGCCAGCCGCACAGGGGCTACGGGCACCGGGGAGCTGTTTTTT. Based on the CDR3 plus reference TRBV19 and TRBJ2-2, the full variable domain is DGGITQSPKYLFRKEGQNVTLSCEQNLNHDAMYWYRQDPGQGLRLIYYSQIVNDFQKGDIAEGYSVSREKKESFPLTVTSAQKNPTAFYLCASRTGATGTGELFFGEGSRLTVL.

The chain employs TRBV20-1 and TRBJ1-4, with D unclear. Germline CDR1 and CDR2: DFQATT and SNEGSKA (reference sequence). The CDR3 totals 13 residues. V was trimmed by 0 bases and J by 6 bases, leaving 8 bases between them. The CDR3 loop is CSARDSLDEKLFF. CDR3 in DNA: TGCAGTGCTAGAGATTCACTGGATGAAAAACTGTTTTTT.

The table lists this clonotype with many counts. This chain connects TRBV28 to TRBJ1-5; D unclear. The CDR3 consists of 15 residues. V gave up 3 bases and J gave up 3 bases, with 12 bases separating them. Germline V gives CDR1 MDHEN, CDR2 SYDVKM. The CDR3 protein is CASSFPGGNNQPQHF. CDR3 in DNA: TGTGCCAGCAGTTTTCCGGGAGGCAACAATCAGCCCCAGCATTTT.

In this sample, this clonotype turned up many times. The rearrangement joins TRBV7-8 to TRBJ2-7, with D unclear. Per germline, CDR1 SGHVS and CDR2 FQNEAQ. CDR3 size: 13 residues. V was pared by 8 bases and J by 3 bases, with 14 bases between. The DNA of the CDR3 is TGTGCCAGCTCCCAACCTAAGGACTACGAGCAGTACTTC. The encoded protein is CASSQPKDYEQYF.

The chain uses TRBV20-1 and TRBJ2-1; D may be TRBD1 or TRBD2 (5 bases each). V was trimmed by 6 bases and J by 5 bases, leaving 17 bases between them. The CDR3 is 14 amino acids. Germline assignment: CDR1 DFQATT and CDR2 SNEGSKA (reference sequence). The CDR3 loop is CSASSRGAHNEQFF. The CDR3 DNA follows: TGCAGTGCCAGTTCAAGGGGAGCTCACAATGAGCAGTTCTTC.

This clonotype was seen many times. The CDR3 DNA reads as TGTGCTAGTGGTTTGACCCCCGGGACTTCTTCCAATGAGCAGTTCTTC. It codes for CASGLTPGTSSNEQFF. The rearrangement joins TRBV12-5 to TRBJ2-1; D possibly corresponds to TRBD2 (6 bases). V was pared by 2 bases and J by 6 bases, with 17 bases between. CDR1 and CDR2 from the germline V gene are LGHNT and FRNRAP. CDR3 size: 16 residues.

This clonotype was observed a handful of times. The genes are TRBV9 and TRBJ2-1; a weak D match, TRBD1 (6 bases). V was shortened by 3 bases and J by 2 bases, with 12 bases between the two germline ends. Germline V gives CDR1 SGDLS, CDR2 YYNGEE. CDR3 length: 15 amino acids. CDR3 region: CASSATGTTYNEQFF. Here the CDR3 DNA reads TGTGCCAGCAGCGCCACAGGGACCACCTACAATGAGCAGTTCTTC. The complete variable domain, with remaining parts taken from reference TRBV9 and TRBJ2-1, reads DSGVTQTPKHLITATGQRVTLRCSPRSGDLSVYWYQQSLDQGLQFLIQYYNGEERAKGNILERFSAQQFPDLHSELNLSSLELGDSALYFCASSATGTTYNEQFFGPGTRLTVL.

This clonotype was picked up a small number of times. The CDR3, as DNA: TGCGCCAGCAGCCGTCAAATAGGGGCGGAATATGGCTACACCTTC. Its protein product is CASSRQIGAEYGYTF. J is TRBJ1-2 and V is TRBV4-3, with TRBD1 as a possible D gene (5 bases). This CDR3 has 15 residues. Trimming stripped 4 bases from V and 5 bases from J, with 17 bases between. Per germline, CDR1 LGHNA and CDR2 YSLEER.

This clonotype appeared many times. V gene TRBV7-6 combines with J gene TRBJ2-3, with 8 nucleotides matching TRBD2. The J segment lost 0 bases and the V segment lost 0 bases, leaving 2 bases of the junction unmatched. The CDR3 covers 16 residues. Germline V gives CDR1 SGHVS, CDR2 FNYEAQ. The CDR3, as DNA: TGTGCCAGCAGCTTAGCTGCGGGGGGAAGCACAGATACGCAGTATTTT. It encodes CASSLAAGGSTDTQYF.

This clonotype was seen a few times. The rearrangement uses TRBV11-3 and TRBJ2-1, with TRBD2 matching over 7 bases. Germline V gene lookup returns CDR1 SGHNT and CDR2 YENEEA. The CDR3 spans 12 residues. Trimming cost V 4 bases and J 7 bases; bases outside gene matches: 1. CDR3 amino acids: CASSSAGNEQFF. The CDR3 nucleotides read TGTGCCAGCAGCTCAGCGGGGAATGAGCAGTTCTTC.

The chain carries TRBV28 and TRBJ1-5; a possible D gene is TRBD1 (5 bases). The CDR3 runs to 15 residues. CDR1 and CDR2 (germline): MDHEN, SYDVKM. V lost 11 bases and J lost 3, with 20 bases in between. CDR3 bases: TGTGCCTTGGGAGGGGCCGCCCGGGACAATCAGCCCCAGCATTTT. Its translation is CALGGAARDNQPQHF.

The chain joins TRBV29-1 to TRBJ1-1, with D possibly matching TRBD1 (5 bases). Trimming pared 2 bases from V and 0 bases from J, leaving 7 bases between. This CDR3 is 13 amino acids long. Germline V lookup: CDR1 SQVTM, CDR2 ANQGSEA. The CDR3 DNA reads as TGCAGCGTTGAAAGGGGTATGAACACTGAAGCTTTCTTT. This encodes CSVERGMNTEAFF.

Ten or more counts support this clonotype. The genes are TRBV2 and TRBJ2-3, with unresolved D. Germline V gene data show CDR1 as SNHLY and CDR2 as FYNNEI. Trimming took 6 bases from V and 3 from J, leaving 13 bases between them. The CDR3 sequence is 14 residues long. The CDR3 region is CASRELILTDTQYF. Here the CDR3 DNA reads TGTGCCAGCAGGGAACTTATACTGACAGATACGCAGTATTTT.

This chain uses TRBV28 with TRBJ2-7; the match to TRBD2 covers 9 bases. CDR1 is MDHEN and CDR2 is SYDVKM in the germline V gene. The CDR3 runs to 15 residues. J was trimmed by 7 bases and V by 7 bases; bases with no gene match: 14. The CDR3 spells CASTQVAGAVGEQYF. CDR3 coding DNA: TGTGCCAGCACCCAGGTAGCGGGAGCAGTGGGAGAGCAGTACTTC.

This clonotype appeared many times. The chain joins TRBV9 to TRBJ2-7, with unresolved D. The V end lost 4 bases, the J end lost 5 bases, and 19 bases lay between the germline ends. Germline-derived CDR1 and CDR2 are SGDLS and YYNGEE. The CDR3 extends over 15 amino acids. The CDR3 spells CASSTTATPSNEQYF. The DNA for the CDR3 is TGTGCCAGCAGCACCACTGCAACTCCCTCTAACGAGCAGTACTTC.

The chain combines TRBV5-4 with TRBJ2-1, with 13 bases lining up with TRBD2. The junction had 9 bases not matched to a gene; V was cut back by 4 bases and J by 5 bases. CDR1 and CDR2 from the germline V gene are SGHNT and YYREEE (reference sequence). The CDR3 runs 17 residues. The CDR3 nucleotides read TGTGCCAGCAGCACGGGACTAGCGGGATCGGGGCACAATGAGCAGTTCTTC. As protein: CASSTGLAGSGHNEQFF.

This clonotype has only a few counts. This chain connects TRBV10-3 to TRBJ2-2; 8 bases agree with TRBD2. Germline CDR1 ENHRY, CDR2 SYGVKD. Losses at the gene ends were 10 bases for V and 5 bases for J; bases not matched to a gene: 3. This CDR3 is 12 amino acids long. The CDR3 loop is CASERGTGELFF. For the CDR3, the DNA is TGTGCCAGTGAGCGGGGGACCGGGGAGCTGTTTTTT.

This clonotype has a count of ten or more. V and J are TRBV12-3 or TRBV12-4 and TRBJ2-7, with 7 bases fitting TRBD1. The CDR3 has 12 amino acids. V shed 6 bases, J shed 3 bases, and the junction held 2 bases outside the gene matches. The CDR3 loop reads CASSWDSYEQYF. CDR3 nucleotides: TGTGCCAGCAGCTGGGACAGCTACGAGCAGTACTTC.